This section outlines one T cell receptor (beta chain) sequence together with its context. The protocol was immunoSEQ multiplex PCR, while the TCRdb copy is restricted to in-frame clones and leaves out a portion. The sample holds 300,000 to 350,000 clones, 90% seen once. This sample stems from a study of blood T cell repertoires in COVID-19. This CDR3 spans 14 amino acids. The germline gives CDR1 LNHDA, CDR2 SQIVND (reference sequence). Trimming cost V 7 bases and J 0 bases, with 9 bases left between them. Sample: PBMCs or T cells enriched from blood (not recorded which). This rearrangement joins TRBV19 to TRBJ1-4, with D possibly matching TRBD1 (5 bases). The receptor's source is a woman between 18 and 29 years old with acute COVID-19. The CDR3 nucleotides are TGTGCCAGTACATCAGGGACAACTAATGAAAAACTGTTTTTT. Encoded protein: CASTSGTTNEKLFF.